A selection of T cell receptor beta chains follows, all from one sample in a study of blood T cells in healthy people across ages. In TCRdb, the 5' RACE reads were re-called with MiXCR into one record per CDR3 protein. Of about 1 million distinct CDR3 sequences listed, around 27% are singletons. The sample also formed part of further work on T cells of mothers and their children.

Source material: blood. Receptor source: a girl aged 2 to 9 in good health. CDR3s include the opening cysteine and the closing phenylalanine or tryptophan. Each record gives: J gene, V gene, CDR3 protein.

>TRBJ2-7|TRBV28
CASRLGLRDYEQYF
>TRBJ2-5|TRBV9
CASSAWDWEETQYF
>.|TRBV6-1
CASSGNHLTSGSLNEQFF
>.|TRBV27
CASRGIRDEQYF
>TRBJ2-1|TRBV29-1
CSVLGLAGHYNEQFF
>TRBJ2-7|TRBV29-1
CSVGKDRSYEQYF
>TRBJ1-5|TRBV6-5
CASTRGRGQPQHF
>TRBJ2-5|TRBV27
CASSLSGGESGETQYF
>TRBJ2-1|TRBV9
CASSEWGTDYNEQFF
>TRBJ2-1|TRBV29-1
CSVGARDKLANEQFF
>TRBJ2-4|TRBV19
CASSPPSVKNIQCF
>TRBJ2-5|TRBV5-5
CASSPIDQETQYF
>TRBJ2-7|TRBV27
CASSPLGTGNEQYF
>TRBJ2-3|TRBV4-3
CASSSGQFTDTQYF
>TRBJ2-5|TRBV5-1
CASSLRGMQETQYF
>TRBJ2-1|TRBV10-3
CAISGGDNEQFF
>TRBJ2-3|TRBV13
CASSRDGYTQYF
>TRBJ2-5|TRBV20-1
CSARDGREAFQETQCF
>TRBJ1-5|TRBV15
CATSRDNQPQHF
>TRBJ2-5|TRBV12-3/TRBV12-4
CASSLRTVSQETQYF
>TRBJ1-4|TRBV28
CASSFGQVEFGEKLFF
>TRBJ2-5|TRBV7-9
CASRGNPQIIVDIGVQYF
>TRBJ2-7|TRBV5-1
CASSPNGKLSSNAKRLSYEQYF
>TRBJ2-5|TRBV29-1
CSVAGQSQETQYF
>TRBJ1-5|TRBV24-1
CATSHGPRDQPQHF
>TRBJ1-1|TRBV7-8
CASSLEQEFEAFF
>TRBJ2-1|TRBV5-5
CASSFFSRRQDEQFF
>TRBJ2-4|TRBV7-2
CASSLARGLGNIQYF
>TRBJ1-3|TRBV6-5
CASSLGQGVVNTIYF
>TRBJ2-5|TRBV7-2
CASSLEGTGDAETQYF
>TRBJ2-4|TRBV12-3/TRBV12-4
CASSLSGSKNIQYF
>TRBJ2-5|TRBV7-9
CASGGGEIQYF
>TRBJ2-1|TRBV12-3/TRBV12-4
CASSGASGTYNEQFF
>TRBJ1-2|TRBV6-1
CASSTGTGHYGYTF
>TRBJ1-2|TRBV5-1
CASSPFPTTGANYGYTF
>TRBJ2-5|TRBV29-1
CSVDEVGVPQETQYF
>TRBJ1-1|TRBV5-1
CASSLPGTAEAFF
>TRBJ2-5|TRBV4-1
CASSHPGQGQETQYF
>TRBJ2-2|TRBV20-1
CSARARTGELFF
>TRBJ2-5|TRBV6-6
CASIPIGQGLLETQYF
>.|TRBV29-1
CSVSGPGAYYEQYF
>TRBJ2-1|TRBV28
CASSLTSLQFF
>TRBJ1-4|TRBV5-1
CASRPDGGRGVEMFF
>TRBJ2-3|TRBV6-6
CASSYRLAGDTQYF
>TRBJ2-7|TRBV5-6
CASSLWGDRSEQYF
>TRBJ2-1|TRBV9
CASSRTGLSHNEQFF
>TRBJ2-7|TRBV14
CASSQEFVGTGVDEQYF
>TRBJ2-5|TRBV7-2
CASSGTQQETQYF
>TRBJ2-1|TRBV6-6
CASRRGTEPYNEQFF
>TRBJ1-1|TRBV27
CASSLTGTVNTEAFF
>TRBJ2-3|TRBV24-1
CATSDDPRGSTDTQYF
>TRBJ1-1|TRBV4-1
CASSLYHRGRGAFMDTEAFF
>TRBJ2-7|TRBV7-2
CASSVTYEQYF
>TRBJ2-1|TRBV7-8
CASSLPTGMDNEQFF
>TRBJ2-5|TRBV28
CASSLRLKETQYF
>TRBJ1-5|TRBV5-1
CASSLEAGGWPQHF
>TRBJ2-5|TRBV12-3/TRBV12-4
CASSSPPETQYF
>TRBJ2-1|TRBV4-3
CASSQGASQGVGEQFF
>TRBJ2-7|TRBV20-1
CSAMPETYEQYF
>TRBJ2-5|TRBV7-9
CASSLIRERGETQYF